The 2 T cell receptor beta chains presented below share a single source sample, sequenced in a study of PD-1 blockade in classical Hodgkin lymphoma. The time point was: newly diagnosed, previously untreated cHL patient sample. Researchers used magnetic negative selection to pull out pure CD4+ T cells from thawed PBMCs. Libraries were prepared by immunoSEQ multiplex PCR; TCRdb keeps only in-frame clonotypes and omits some of them. This sample has tens of thousands of clones; about nine tenths occur once, and the top ten carry about 1.2%. Sequenced sample: CD4+ T cells from blood. Receptors were obtained from a human donor with classical Hodgkin lymphoma.

V gene TRBV18 combines with J gene TRBJ1-1, with 9 nucleotides matching TRBD1. Trimming removed 3 bases from V and 4 bases from J; junction bases left unmatched: 9. The CDR3 consists of 16 residues. CDR1 is KGHSH and CDR2 is LQKENI in the germline V gene. CDR3 residues: CASSPRRDRVGTEAFF. The CDR3 DNA follows: TGTGCCAGCTCACCGCGCCGGGACAGGGTGGGCACTGAAGCTTTCTTT.

The chain combines TRBV29-1 with TRBJ2-6; D gene uncertain. The germline V and J ends were trimmed by 6 bases and 0 bases, with 9 bases remaining between them. CDR3 length: 14 amino acids. The V gene's germline CDR1 is SQVTM and CDR2 ANQGSEA. CDR3 sequence reads: CSVGISSGANVLTF. Written as DNA, the CDR3 is TGCAGCGTCGGCATCAGCTCTGGGGCCAACGTCCTGACTTTC.